This TCR beta chain was identified in a study of T cell changes during pregnancy in multiple sclerosis. Germline loops: CDR1 LNHDA, CDR2 SQIVND (reference sequence). The CDR3 runs 13 residues. The V gene end was trimmed by 7 bases and the J gene end by 8 bases; junction bases not matched to a gene: 7. Some clones are missing from TCRdb's copy, which holds only in-frame ones; the method was immunoSEQ multiplex PCR. Of 65,000 to 95,000 clones in the sample, about 93% are singletons; the top ten hold 2.6%. The V and J genes are TRBV19 and TRBJ2-1; 8 nucleotides line up with TRBD1. The material was peripheral blood, obtained after pregnancy. The TCR sequence derives from a female donor in good health, enrolled as a control in a pregnancy study. CDR3 amino acids: CASKDRDRDEQFF. The CDR3 DNA reads as TGTGCCAGTAAGGACAGGGACAGAGATGAGCAGTTCTTC.